What follows is one T cell receptor beta chain and its context. The specificity of this receptor is unknown. This record belongs to a study of monozygotic twins with inflammatory bowel disease (dated by TCRdb to the late 2010s). A note on the overall study: The full study comprised 28 monozygotic twin pairs: nine German pairs (four IBD-concordant, five IBD-discordant) and 19 IBD-discordant Danish pairs. Within discordant pairs, disease-associated traits were sought mainly by comparing IBD patients with their genetically identical healthy co-twins. Each individual had, on average, about 151 000 unique TCRalpha sequences and 181 000 unique TCRbeta sequences available for analysis. Results and caveats for the whole study, not just this receptor: Because patients were on differing immunosuppressive treatments, the repertoires may have picked up extra background noise and inter-individual variability. TCRbeta repertoire diversity, by inverse Simpson index, was decreased in IBD patients compared with their healthy co-twins. IBD patients shared fewer clonotypes with other individuals than healthy twins did, most markedly in patients showing signs of disease activity. The analysis was unable to tell different T cell subtypes apart. The results gave no support for a single strong signal or clonotype linked to IBD. Concordant and discordant twins showed no difference in repertoire similarity, possibly because of limited statistical power.

From each donor, a roughly 2.7 ml peripheral blood sample was collected into PAXgene tubes and kept at -80 degrees C. Total RNA was isolated from whole blood with the PAXgene blood miRNA kit on an automated QIAcube, without T cell sorting. Deep TCRalpha and TCRbeta repertoire profiling with unique molecular barcoding was performed on peripheral blood of monozygotic twin pairs concordant or discordant for inflammatory bowel disease. Smoking habits were recorded for all twin pairs, and individuals were classified as current, former or never smokers. Receptor amplification or capture employed 5' RACE. The input for every TCR library was around 4,000 ng of total RNA. For each sample, cDNA synthesis with SMARTScribe reverse transcriptase was split into eight separate reactions. During cDNA synthesis, template switching was used to introduce unique molecular identifiers that contained a 6-nucleotide sample barcode. Amplification of TCRalpha and TCRbeta cDNA involved two nested PCRs of 16 and 9 cycles, and each PCR was followed by bead purification. Before amplification, the cDNA was treated with uracil DNA-glycosylase and purified using the QIAquick PCR purification kit. The second PCR was the step at which Illumina TruSeq-compatible adapters and sample-specific barcodes were added. TapeStation and Qubit were used to check library quality and concentration, and approximately 5 ng of each library went into the pool. Pooled libraries were sequenced on an Illumina HiSeq2500 single-index Rapid Run with 2 x 100 bp reads and custom sequencing primers. In the paper's pipeline: PCR and sequencing errors were corrected by UMI-based consensus assembly using MiGEC version 1.2.6. MiXCR version 2.1.1 was used for V(D)J alignment, clonotype assembly and CDR3 extraction. To normalise gene usage, clonotype sharing and MAIT/NKT TCR abundance, the top 1000, 10 000 and 20 000 clonotypes in each sample were analysed. After downsampling to 27 000 UMIs, diversity was calculated as the inverse Simpson index using the vegan R package. Paired Mann-Whitney U tests on discordant twin pairs were used, with Benjamini-Hochberg multiple-testing correction. TCRdb reprocessed the reads; each CDR3 protein sequence makes one entry, and DNA is unavailable. The V and J calls reflect TCRdb's pipeline rather than the authors' work. The table kept for this sample lists approximately 420,000 distinct CDR3 sequences. Under 3% of the sample lies in the top ten.

The sample taken for sequencing was blood. This receptor was obtained from a human donor with ulcerative colitis or Crohn's disease, or a healthy co-twin of an affected twin (not recorded which).

The CDR3 protein is CASSQDARGAQFF. This chain is built from TRBV3-1 and TRBJ2-1; TCRdb designates TRBD1, a call that cannot be tested without DNA. The CDR3 runs 13 residues from the cysteine to the phenylalanine. This entry has no DNA. In the germline V gene (reference sequence), CDR1 corresponds to LGHDT and CDR2 to YNNKEL.